One sample yielded the 25 T cell receptor beta chains listed below, sequenced in a study of cytotoxic CD8 clonotypes in ibrutinib-treated CLL. Generated by immunoSEQ multiplex PCR, the TCRdb table keeps only in-frame clones and is missing some. The table has around 97,000 clones, 70% to 80% seen once. The sequences come from PBMCs, collected after 12 months of ibrutinib treatment. The source is a human donor with chronic lymphocytic leukemia.

The chain uses TRBV5-1 and TRBJ2-5; a weak D match, TRBD1 (5 bases). Germline-derived CDR1 and CDR2 are SGHRS and YFSETQ. CDR3 length: 14 amino acids. V was trimmed by 4 bases and J by 2 bases, leaving 12 bases between them. The CDR3 sequence is CASSPDTTQETQYF. CDR3 coding DNA: TGCGCCAGCAGCCCGGACACGACTCAAGAGACCCAGTACTTC.

This chain joins TRBV11-2 and TRBJ1-4; the match to TRBD1 covers 7 bases. V trimming: 1 base; J trimming: 6 bases; junction bases outside the gene matches: 5. CDR1 is SGHAT, CDR2 FQNNGV, per germline. The CDR3 consists of 15 residues. CDR3 nucleotides: TGTGCCAGCAGCTTAGGGAACAGGGGTGATGAAAAACTGTTTTTT. It is translated as CASSLGNRGDEKLFF.

This chain joins TRBV14 and TRBJ2-7; no clear D. This CDR3 comprises 13 residues. Germline V CDR1 and CDR2: SGHDN, FVKESK. Trimming shortened V by 1 base and J by 0 bases, and 4 bases separated the two germline ends. CDR3: CASSQGNSYEQYF. The CDR3 DNA reads TGTGCCAGCAGCCAAGGGAACTCCTACGAGCAGTACTTC.

In DNA, the CDR3 is TGCGCCAGCAGCCTAACTACAGTGACAGGGGGTATAGGCGAGCAGTACTTC. The encoded protein is CASSLTTVTGGIGEQYF. V and J are TRBV5-1 and TRBJ2-7; TRBD1 agrees at 9 bases. Germline V gives CDR1 SGHRS, CDR2 YFSETQ. With 4 bases clipped from V and 6 bases from J, the junction kept 17 bases outside the gene matches. The length of the CDR3 is 17 residues.

The rearrangement uses TRBV9 and TRBJ1-1; 9 nucleotides agree with TRBD1. CDR1 is SGDLS, CDR2 YYNGEE, per germline. CDR3 length: 15 amino acids. With 5 bases clipped from V and 1 base from J, the junction kept 6 bases outside the gene matches. In DNA form, the CDR3 reads TGTGCCAGCAGAGAAGTACAGGGGGCGAACACTGAAGCTTTCTTT. It codes for CASREVQGANTEAFF. Supplemented by reference TRBV9 and TRBJ1-1, the full variable domain reads DSGVTQTPKHLITATGQRVTLRCSPRSGDLSVYWYQQSLDQGLQFLIQYYNGEERAKGNILERFSAQQFPDLHSELNLSSLELGDSALYFCASREVQGANTEAFFGQGTRLTVV.

The chain combines TRBV11-2 with TRBJ1-1; D remains unclear. This CDR3 has 14 amino acids. Deletions cut 3 bases from V and 0 bases from J, with 8 bases between. Germline V lookup: CDR1 SGHAT, CDR2 FQNNGV. The CDR3 nucleotides are TGTGCCAGCAGCTTCGGAGGGTTGAACACTGAAGCTTTCTTT. It is translated as CASSFGGLNTEAFF.

V is TRBV6-1 and J is TRBJ2-7; D may be TRBD1 (5 bases). The CDR3 covers 13 residues. The germline V gene encodes CDR1 MNHNS and CDR2 SASEGT. The V gene lost 7 bases and the J gene lost 4 bases, with 14 bases spanning the gap. In DNA form, the CDR3 reads TGTGCCAGCAACCCAGGGTTGGGATACGAGCAGTACTTC. Its translation is CASNPGLGYEQYF.

The chain carries TRBV6-1 and TRBJ1-2; D is possibly TRBD1 (5 bases). The length of the CDR3 is 14 residues. Germline values: CDR1 MNHNS, CDR2 SASEGT. Trimming took 3 bases from V and 6 from J, leaving 14 bases between them. CDR3 nucleotides: TGTGCCAGCAGTGAGAACCAGGGACCTAATGGCTACACCTTC. It yields the protein CASSENQGPNGYTF.

The rearrangement links TRBV5-1 to TRBJ1-1, with D uncertain. CDR1 and CDR2 from the germline V gene are SGHRS and YFSETQ. The CDR3 runs to 14 residues. The ends were cut back, 0 bases at V and 1 base at J, with 7 bases in the middle. In nucleotides, the CDR3 is TGCGCCAGCAGCTTGGTTGCGGCGAACACTGAAGCTTTCTTT. Amino acid sequence: CASSLVAANTEAFF.

This chain uses TRBV25-1 with TRBJ1-2; D is perhaps TRBD1 (6 bases). The CDR3 length is 13 residues. Germline V CDR1 and CDR2: MGHDK, SYGVNS. V was cut by 2 bases and J by 2 bases, with 6 bases left in between. In nucleotides, the CDR3 is TGTGCCAGCAGTGAACAGGGGAACTATGGCTACACCTTC. Protein product: CASSEQGNYGYTF.

This rearrangement joins TRBV11-3 to TRBJ2-7; D is unclear. The germline V and J ends were trimmed by 4 bases and 7 bases, with 8 bases remaining between them. Germline V gives CDR1 SGHNT, CDR2 YENEEA. This CDR3 contains 11 residues. The CDR3 DNA reads TGTGCCAGCAGCTCCAGGATGGAGCAGTACTTC. It is translated as CASSSRMEQYF.

V usage is TRBV7-2 and J usage is TRBJ1-2; D is ambiguous. V was clipped by 1 base and J by 8 bases, with 8 bases between them. This CDR3 is built from 12 residues. CDR1 and CDR2 (germline): SGHTA, FQGNSA. The CDR3 DNA follows: TGTGCCAGCAGCTTAGTAGGGTTCGGCTACACCTTC. This translates into CASSLVGFGYTF.

The rearrangement links TRBV27 to TRBJ1-6; D gene unclear. This CDR3 region has 15 residues. Germline CDR1 is MNHEY and CDR2 is SMNVEV (reference sequence). Trimming pared 3 bases from V and 2 bases from J, leaving 8 bases between. CDR3 bases: TGTGCCAGCAGTTTGGTTGACACCTATAATTCACCCCTCCACTTT. Protein sequence: CASSLVDTYNSPLHF.

This sequence joins TRBV4-1 and TRBJ2-5, with TRBD1 matching 8 bases. Germline lookup yields CDR1 MGHRA and CDR2 YSYEKL. The J segment lost 1 base and the V segment lost 3 bases, leaving 10 bases of the junction unmatched. The CDR3 length is 17 residues. The CDR3 protein is CASSHVDRGGRQETQYF. The CDR3 region has the DNA TGCGCCAGCAGCCATGTTGACAGGGGCGGGCGCCAAGAGACCCAGTACTTC.

This clone was seen a few times. The gene calls are TRBV2 and TRBJ2-7, with 9 bases identical to TRBD2. V was pared by 6 bases and J by 1 base, with 7 bases of the junction left unmatched. The CDR3 extends over 15 amino acids. Looked up from germline, CDR1 is SNHLY and CDR2 is FYNNEI. Here the CDR3 reads CASRSASGASYEQYF. CDR3 coding DNA: TGTGCCAGCAGGTCCGCTAGCGGGGCTTCCTACGAGCAGTACTTC.

The CDR3 here is CASSDGSLSGNTIYF. DNA of the CDR3: TGTGCCAGCAGTGATGGGTCCCTCTCTGGAAACACCATATATTTT. The rearrangement links TRBV6-1 to TRBJ1-3; D gene ambiguous. V was clipped by 3 bases and J by 0 bases, with 9 bases between them. Germline CDR1 is MNHNS and CDR2 is SASEGT. The CDR3 is 15 residues long.

The V gene is TRBV15, the J gene TRBJ2-3; D may be TRBD1 or TRBD2 (5 bases each). The CDR3 has 16 amino acids. V was clipped by 5 bases and J by 4 bases, with 19 bases between them. Germline CDR1 is LNHNV and CDR2 is YYDKDF (reference sequence). CDR3 region: CATSRGAGTLPDTQYF. The CDR3 region has the DNA TGTGCCACCAGCCGAGGGGCAGGGACCCTCCCAGATACGCAGTATTTT.

This chain links TRBV18 with TRBJ2-2; no firm D call. The CDR3 has 13 amino acids. V lost 6 bases and J 0 bases, leaving 5 bases between the germline ends. CDR1 KGHSH and CDR2 LQKENI come from the germline V gene. This chain's CDR3 is CASSTANTGELFF. The DNA of the CDR3 is TGTGCCAGCTCGACCGCGAACACCGGGGAGCTGTTTTTT.

The genes are TRBV4-1 and TRBJ1-1; 7 nucleotides line up with TRBD1. The CDR3 loop spans 15 amino acids. The trim removed 1 base at V and 1 base at J, leaving 3 bases unmatched. Germline CDR1 is MGHRA and CDR2 is YSYEKL. The chain's CDR3 is CASSQARDRNTEAFF. The CDR3 region has the DNA TGCGCCAGCAGCCAAGCTCGGGACAGGAACACTGAAGCTTTCTTT.

The sample holds one count of this clone. This sequence joins TRBV19 and TRBJ2-7; the D is unclear. CDR1 is LNHDA and CDR2 is SQIVND in the germline V gene (reference sequence). The V gene lost 3 bases and the J gene lost 7 bases, with 13 bases spanning the gap. This CDR3 has 13 residues. This CDR3 reads CASSIIPGSEQYF. DNA for the CDR3: TGTGCCAGTAGTATCATCCCCGGTAGTGAGCAGTACTTC.

V usage is TRBV25-1 and J usage is TRBJ2-1; 7 nucleotides line up with TRBD1. From germline, CDR1 is MGHDK and CDR2 SYGVNS. V lost 3 bases to trimming and J lost 10 bases; unmatched junction nucleotides: 9. The CDR3 covers 14 residues. The CDR3 coding sequence is TGTGCCAGCAGTGAGCTGGACAGGCTAAGGGAGCAGTTCTTC. Its protein is CASSELDRLREQFF.

V usage is TRBV6-1 and J usage is TRBJ2-2; 7 positions match TRBD1. Germline CDR1 reads MNHNS; CDR2 reads SASEGT. CDR3 length: 15 residues. V gave up 0 bases and J gave up 6 bases; unmatched junction bases: 4. The CDR3: CASSEAPGGPGELFF. The CDR3 DNA sequence: TGTGCCAGCAGTGAAGCCCCAGGGGGTCCCGGGGAGCTGTTTTTT.

This clone was counted ten times or more. This chain connects TRBV30 to TRBJ2-7; D might be TRBD2 (7 bases). Germline assignment: CDR1 GTSNPN and CDR2 SVGIG (reference sequence). The germline V and J ends were trimmed by 2 bases and 2 bases, with 13 bases remaining between them. The CDR3 sequence is 14 residues long. The CDR3 DNA reads TGTGCCTGGAGTAGGGGGGGTTTCACCTACGAGCAGTACTTC. Amino acid sequence: CAWSRGGFTYEQYF. The whole variable domain, remainder taken from reference TRBV30 and TRBJ2-7, is SQTIHQWPATLVQPVGSPLSLECTVEGTSNPNLYWYRQAAGRGLQLLFYSVGIGQISSEVPQNLSASRPQDRQFILSSKKLLLSDSGFYLCAWSRGGFTYEQYFGPGTRLTVT.

The chain is built from TRBV6-5 and TRBJ2-5; D is possibly TRBD1 (6 bases). Trimming cost V 6 bases and J 5 bases, with 16 bases left between them. Germline V gene data show CDR1 as MNHEY and CDR2 as SVGAGI. The CDR3 spans 14 residues. CDR3 protein: CASSTDTGRETQYF. The CDR3 nucleotides read TGTGCCAGCAGCACGGATACAGGGCGCGAGACCCAGTACTTC.

This chain links TRBV7-9 with TRBJ1-2; D call uncertain. The CDR3 covers 15 residues. In germline, CDR1 is SEHNR, CDR2 FQNEAQ (reference sequence). Deletions cut 4 bases from V and 2 bases from J, with 14 bases between. CDR3 region: CASSSQSATNYGYTF. CDR3 DNA: TGTGCCAGCAGCTCACAGTCAGCGACGAACTATGGCTACACCTTC.